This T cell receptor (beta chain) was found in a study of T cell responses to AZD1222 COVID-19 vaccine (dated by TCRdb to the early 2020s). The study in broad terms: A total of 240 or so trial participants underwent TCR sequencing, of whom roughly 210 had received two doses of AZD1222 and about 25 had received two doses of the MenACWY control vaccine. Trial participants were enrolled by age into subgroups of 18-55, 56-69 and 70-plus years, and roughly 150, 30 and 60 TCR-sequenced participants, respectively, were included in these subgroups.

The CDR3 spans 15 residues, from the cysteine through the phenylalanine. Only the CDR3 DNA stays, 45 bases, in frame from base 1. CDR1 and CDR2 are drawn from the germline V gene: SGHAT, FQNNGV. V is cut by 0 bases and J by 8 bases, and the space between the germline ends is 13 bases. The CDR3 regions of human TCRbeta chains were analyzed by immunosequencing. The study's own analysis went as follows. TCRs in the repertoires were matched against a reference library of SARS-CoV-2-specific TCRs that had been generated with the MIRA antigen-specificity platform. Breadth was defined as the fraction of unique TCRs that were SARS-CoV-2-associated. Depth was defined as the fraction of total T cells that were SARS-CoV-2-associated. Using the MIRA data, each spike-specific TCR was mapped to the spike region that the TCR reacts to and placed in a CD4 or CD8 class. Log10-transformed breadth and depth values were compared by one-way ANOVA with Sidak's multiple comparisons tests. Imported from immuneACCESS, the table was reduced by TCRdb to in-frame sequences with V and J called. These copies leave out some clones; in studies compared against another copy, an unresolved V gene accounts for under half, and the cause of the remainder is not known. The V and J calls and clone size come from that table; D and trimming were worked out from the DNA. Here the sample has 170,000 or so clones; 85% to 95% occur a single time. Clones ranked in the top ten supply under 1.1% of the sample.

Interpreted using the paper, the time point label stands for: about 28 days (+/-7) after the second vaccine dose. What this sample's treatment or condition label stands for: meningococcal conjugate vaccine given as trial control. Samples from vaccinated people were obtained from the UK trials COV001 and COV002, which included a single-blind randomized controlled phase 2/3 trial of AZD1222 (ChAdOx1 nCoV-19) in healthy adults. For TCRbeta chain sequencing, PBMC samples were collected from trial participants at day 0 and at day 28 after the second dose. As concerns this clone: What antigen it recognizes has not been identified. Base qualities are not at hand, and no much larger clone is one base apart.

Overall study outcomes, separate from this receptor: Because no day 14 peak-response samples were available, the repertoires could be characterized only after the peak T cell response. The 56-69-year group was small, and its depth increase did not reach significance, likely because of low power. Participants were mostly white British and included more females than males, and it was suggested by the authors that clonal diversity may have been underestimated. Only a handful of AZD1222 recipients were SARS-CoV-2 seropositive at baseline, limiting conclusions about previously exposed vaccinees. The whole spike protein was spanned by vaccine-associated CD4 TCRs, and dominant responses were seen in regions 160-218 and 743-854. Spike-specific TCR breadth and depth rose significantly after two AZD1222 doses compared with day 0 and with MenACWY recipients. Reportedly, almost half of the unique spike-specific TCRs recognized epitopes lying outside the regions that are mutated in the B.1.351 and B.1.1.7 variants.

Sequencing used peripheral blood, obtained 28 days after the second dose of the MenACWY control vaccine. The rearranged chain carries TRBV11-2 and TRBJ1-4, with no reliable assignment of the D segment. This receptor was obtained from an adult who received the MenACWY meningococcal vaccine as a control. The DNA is TGTGCCAGCAGCTTAGACAGCCCGCCTAGCGAAAAACTGTTTTTT. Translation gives CASSLDSPPSEKLFF. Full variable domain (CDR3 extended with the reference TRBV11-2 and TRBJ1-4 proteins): EAGVAQSPRYKIIEKRQSVAFWCNPISGHATLYWYQQILGQGPKLLIQFQNNGVVDDSQLPKDRFSAERLKGVDSTLKIQPAKLEDSAVYLCASSLDSPPSEKLFFGSGTQLSVL.